The 30 T cell receptor beta chains given below trace back to one sample, sequenced in a study of cytomegalovirus exposure and HLA in healthy donors. The PCR ran on 60 Vbeta and 13 Jbeta primers. Generated by immunoSEQ multiplex PCR, the TCRdb table keeps only in-frame clones and is missing some. Found here are about 130,000 clones, 80% to 90% of them singletons; the top ten hold about 3.9%. Material for sequencing was PBMCs. The receptor set was obtained from a woman in her 40s in good health and CMV-seropositive.

Only a few counts were recorded for this clone. The CDR3 nucleotides are TGTGCCAGCAGTTTGACAGCGACTAATGAAAAACTGTTTTTT. Translation gives CASSLTATNEKLFF. The V and J genes are TRBV28 and TRBJ1-4; D is possibly TRBD1 (5 bases). Per the germline V gene, CDR1 is MDHEN and CDR2 is SYDVKM. Trimming shortened V by 3 bases and J by 2 bases, and 7 bases separated the two germline ends. CDR3 size: 14 residues.

J is TRBJ1-3 and V is TRBV28; 7 nucleotides agree with TRBD1. The germline gives CDR1 MDHEN, CDR2 SYDVKM. The J segment lost 0 bases and the V segment lost 4 bases, leaving 3 bases of the junction unmatched. The CDR3 loop spans 15 amino acids. The CDR3 here is CASSSGTVSGNTIYF. As DNA, the CDR3 is TGTGCCAGCAGTTCCGGGACAGTCTCTGGAAACACCATATATTTT.

With regard to this clone: Relative to the germline gene, one junction end is altered; a read error may explain this. The rearrangement uses TRBV7-9 and TRBJ2-3; maybe TRBD1 (6 bases). CDR1 and CDR2 (germline): SEHNR, FQNEAQ (reference sequence). There are 19 residues in the CDR3. In nucleotides, the CDR3 is TGTGCCAGCAGCCGAAGGGTCCAGGGGAAAGGGGCGAGCACAGACACGCAGTATTTT. Its protein is CASSRRVQGKGASTDTQYF.

CDR3 DNA: TGTGCCAGCAGACGGACAGGGTTTAGCACAGATACGCAGTATTTT. Its translation is CASRRTGFSTDTQYF. The chain carries TRBV2 and TRBJ2-3; 8 bases fit TRBD1. There are 15 residues in the CDR3. V dropped 6 bases and J dropped 0; count of bases not matched to a gene: 5. CDR1 and CDR2 from the germline V gene are SNHLY and FYNNEI.

V is TRBV30 and J is TRBJ1-2; D unclear. Between the trimmed V and J ends, which lost 2 bases and 3 bases, there was a span of 10 bases. From germline, CDR1 is GTSNPN and CDR2 SVGIG (reference sequence). The CDR3 is made up of 13 amino acids. The CDR3 region is CAWSFLSDYGYTF. Written as DNA, the CDR3 is TGTGCCTGGAGTTTCCTATCCGACTATGGCTACACCTTC. Full variable domain (outside the CDR3, taken from reference TRBV30 and TRBJ1-2): SQTIHQWPATLVQPVGSPLSLECTVEGTSNPNLYWYRQAAGRGLQLLFYSVGIGQISSEVPQNLSASRPQDRQFILSSKKLLLSDSGFYLCAWSFLSDYGYTFGSGTRLTVV.

This clone was picked up a small number of times. This rearrangement joins TRBV25-1 to TRBJ1-1, with D perhaps TRBD1 (6 bases). Trimming pared 6 bases from V and 5 bases from J, leaving 13 bases between. The CDR3 totals 13 residues. CDR1 and CDR2 (germline): MGHDK, SYGVNS. The CDR3 coding sequence is TGTGCCAGCAGGAAGGGGGGGGGTACTGAAGCTTTCTTT. This translates into CASRKGGGTEAFF.

This clone was detected once. The chain has TRBV5-1 and TRBJ2-1; a weak D match, TRBD2 (5 bases). CDR1 is SGHRS and CDR2 is YFSETQ in the germline V gene. The CDR3 is 15 residues long. The V end was cut by 4 bases, the J end by 0 bases, with 11 bases between. Here the CDR3 DNA reads TGCGCCAGCAGCGGCCCGGAGGACTCCTACAATGAGCAGTTCTTC. Amino acids: CASSGPEDSYNEQFF.

This rearrangement joins TRBV14 to TRBJ2-7; TRBD2 might be the D (5 bases). V was clipped by 3 bases and J by 6 bases, with 15 bases between them. The germline V gene encodes CDR1 SGHDN and CDR2 FVKESK. The CDR3 totals 14 residues. The DNA for the CDR3 is TGTGCCAGCAGCCAGTTGGGAGTGGAACGCGAGCAGTACTTC. Amino acids: CASSQLGVEREQYF.

This chain connects TRBV6-1 to TRBJ1-2; a possible D gene is TRBD1 (5 bases). CDR3 length: 16 residues. CDR1 and CDR2 from the germline V gene are MNHNS and SASEGT. The germline V and J ends were trimmed by 2 bases and 5 bases, with 18 bases remaining between them. Here the CDR3 reads CASSERAGPEGYGYTF. The DNA of the CDR3 is TGTGCCAGCAGTGAACGGGCAGGCCCGGAGGGGTATGGCTACACCTTC.

This rearrangement joins TRBV6-5 to TRBJ1-5, with D perhaps TRBD1 (6 bases). Germline V gene lookup returns CDR1 MNHEY and CDR2 SVGAGI. V lost 0 bases to trimming and J lost 4 bases, with 7 bases between them. The CDR3 length is 14 residues. This CDR3 is CASSYSTGNQPQHF. The CDR3 DNA reads TGTGCCAGCAGTTACTCGACAGGTAATCAGCCCCAGCATTTT.

The chain combines TRBV7-9 with TRBJ1-5; 7 positions match TRBD1. This CDR3 comprises 16 residues. The V and J ends lost 4 bases and 3 bases, in that order; junction bases with no gene match: 9. Per the germline V gene, CDR1 is SEHNR and CDR2 is FQNEAQ (reference sequence). This chain's CDR3 is CASSWGVGQTNQPQHF. Written as DNA, the CDR3 is TGTGCCAGCAGCTGGGGGGTGGGACAGACCAATCAGCCCCAGCATTTT. Supplemented by reference TRBV7-9 and TRBJ1-5, the full variable domain reads DTGVSQNPRHKITKRGQNVTFRCDPISEHNRLYWYRQTLGQGPEFLTYFQNEAQLEKSRLLSDRFSAERPKGSFSTLEIQRTEQGDSAMYLCASSWGVGQTNQPQHFGDGTRLSIL.

The V gene is TRBV4-1, the J gene TRBJ1-5; D gene uncertain. The CDR3 is 16 amino acids. Trimming removed 3 bases from V and 6 bases from J, with 18 bases in between. The germline V gene has CDR1 MGHRA and CDR2 YSYEKL. The chain's CDR3 is CASSQGAREGRQPQHF. Written as DNA, the CDR3 is TGCGCCAGCAGCCAGGGTGCCCGGGAGGGCCGTCAGCCCCAGCATTTT.

V and J are TRBV7-2 and TRBJ2-7, with 11 bases identical to TRBD2. After removal of 1 base from V and 0 bases from J, the junction contained 5 bases not matched to a gene. The CDR3 extends over 17 amino acids. CDR1 is SGHTA and CDR2 is FQGNSA in the germline V gene. CDR3 sequence (DNA): TGTGCCAGCAGCTTAGGTGGGCTAGCGGGAGGCTCCTACGAGCAGTACTTC. Residues: CASSLGGLAGGSYEQYF.

The genes are TRBV23-1 and TRBJ2-1, with D possibly TRBD1 on 6 matching bases. TRBV23-1 is sorted into the ORF group, with uncertain function. CDR3 length: 16 residues. V was cut by 0 bases and J by 4 bases, with 13 bases left in between. The DNA of the CDR3 is TGCGCCAGCAGTCAATCACGGCAGGGGTTTTACAATGAGCAGTTCTTC. The encoded protein is CASSQSRQGFYNEQFF.

The chain links TRBV15 to TRBJ1-6; the match to TRBD1 covers 7 bases. Germline assignment: CDR1 LNHNV and CDR2 YYDKDF (reference sequence). With 4 bases clipped from V and 7 bases from J, the junction kept 10 bases outside the gene matches. The CDR3 extends over 16 amino acids. CDR3 region: CATSTTATGWNSPLHF. In DNA form, the CDR3 reads TGTGCCACCAGCACAACCGCGACAGGGTGGAATTCACCCCTCCACTTT.

The rearrangement links TRBV4-3 to TRBJ2-3; 12 positions agree with TRBD2. There are 16 residues in the CDR3. CDR1 and CDR2 (germline): LGHNA, YSLEER. After removal of 4 bases from V and 4 bases from J, the junction contained 6 bases not matched to a gene. In DNA form, the CDR3 reads TGCGCCAGCAGCCGATCGACTAGCGGGAGCTCAGATACGCAGTATTTT. Amino acids: CASSRSTSGSSDTQYF.

V and J are TRBV9 and TRBJ2-7, with D maybe TRBD1 (6 bases). The V gene's germline CDR1 is SGDLS and CDR2 YYNGEE. V lost 0 bases and J 6 bases, leaving 13 bases between the germline ends. This CDR3 spans 14 amino acids. The CDR3, as DNA: TGTGCCAGCAGCGTAGGGATAGAAGGGGGCGAGCAGTACTTC. The encoded protein is CASSVGIEGGEQYF.

About this clone: Other DNA sequences in this specimen translate into the identical CDR3. The J gene is TRBJ2-1, the V gene TRBV4-1; 9 bases fit TRBD2. Per germline, CDR1 MGHRA and CDR2 YSYEKL. J was trimmed by 6 bases and V by 0 bases; bases with no gene match: 9. This CDR3 is built from 17 residues. CDR3 DNA sequence: TGCGCCAGCAGCCAAGATGGGGAGTCGACTAGCGGCAATGAGCAGTTCTTC. This translates into CASSQDGESTSGNEQFF.

The V call is TRBV5-4, the J call TRBJ2-3; the D gene is possibly TRBD1 (6 bases). V gave up 0 bases and J gave up 2 bases, with 7 bases separating them. This CDR3 is 14 amino acids long. Germline-derived CDR1 and CDR2 are SGHNT and YYREEE (reference sequence). The CDR3 is CASSLGTDTDTQYF. The DNA of the CDR3 is TGTGCCAGCAGCTTGGGGACAGACACAGATACGCAGTATTTT. Combining the CDR3 with reference TRBV5-4 and TRBJ2-3 gives the whole variable domain ETGVTQSPTHLIKTRGQQVTLRCSSQSGHNTVSWYQQALGQGPQFIFQYYREEENGRGNFPPRFSGLQFPNYSSELNVNALELDDSALYLCASSLGTDTDTQYFGPGTRLTVL.

This clone was detected only a few times. The chain recombines TRBV30 with TRBJ1-2; D not resolved. The germline gives CDR1 GTSNPN, CDR2 SVGIG (reference sequence). This CDR3 is 11 amino acids long. The V gene lost 1 base and the J gene lost 7 bases, with 7 bases spanning the gap. CDR3 loop: CAWSAAGGYTF. The CDR3 DNA is TGTGCCTGGAGTGCTGCCGGTGGCTACACCTTC.

The chain has TRBV2 and TRBJ1-5; TRBD1 matches at 9 bases. V shed 6 bases, J shed 0 bases, and the junction held 3 bases outside the gene matches. Germline CDR1 and CDR2: SNHLY and FYNNEI. The CDR3 is made up of 15 amino acids. Here the CDR3 DNA reads TGTGCCAGCAGCTCGACAGGGGGTAGCAATCAGCCCCAGCATTTT. The encoded protein is CASSSTGGSNQPQHF.

The chain links TRBV19 to TRBJ1-2; 7 bases align to TRBD1. J gave up 4 bases and V 6 bases, and 8 bases lay outside the gene matches. There are 14 residues in the CDR3. The germline V gene has CDR1 LNHDA and CDR2 SQIVND (reference sequence). This CDR3 reads CASSRQGSSYGYTF. DNA for the CDR3: TGTGCCAGTAGCCGACAGGGTTCTAGCTATGGCTACACCTTC.

The count of this clone is one. J is TRBJ2-3 and V is TRBV11-2, with 9 bases lining up with TRBD2. The germline V gene encodes CDR1 SGHAT and CDR2 FQNNGV. Germline trimming cut 5 bases from V and 3 bases from J; bases unmatched to any gene: 15. The CDR3 loop spans 18 amino acids. The DNA for the CDR3 is TGTGCCAGCAGCCCCATAGCGGGAGAGACAACAAAGACAGATACGCAGTATTTT. Translating gives CASSPIAGETTKTDTQYF.

This clone was seen only once. This chain uses TRBV11-2 with TRBJ2-1, with D perhaps TRBD2 (6 bases). V was cut by 3 bases and J by 8 bases, with 11 bases left in between. Germline V gene data show CDR1 as SGHAT and CDR2 as FQNNGV. This CDR3 region has 13 residues. The CDR3 sequence is CASSLGGMYEQFF. Written as DNA, the CDR3 is TGTGCCAGCAGCTTGGGGGGTATGTATGAGCAGTTCTTC.

The chain recombines TRBV5-8 with TRBJ2-7, with a possible D match to TRBD2 (5 bases). Germline V gene data show CDR1 as SGHTS and CDR2 as YDEGEE. The CDR3 has 12 amino acids. V lost 5 bases and J lost 3, with 9 bases in between. The CDR3: CASRTTIYEQYF. The CDR3 region has the DNA TGTGCCAGCAGGACTACTATCTACGAGCAGTACTTC.

J is TRBJ1-4 and V is TRBV5-1, with 11 nucleotides matching TRBD1. The CDR3 runs 14 residues. The ends lost 4 bases at V and 8 bases at J; junction bases unmatched: 4. CDR1 is SGHRS, CDR2 YFSETQ, per germline. In DNA form, the CDR3 reads TGCGCCAGCAGCGGACAGGGGGCAGAAGAAAAACTGTTTTTT. Protein product: CASSGQGAEEKLFF.

This chain connects TRBV30 to TRBJ1-4; D is ambiguous. Between the trimmed V and J ends, which lost 2 bases and 11 bases, there was a span of 15 bases. Germline V gives CDR1 GTSNPN, CDR2 SVGIG (reference sequence). The CDR3 has 13 amino acids. The CDR3 region is CAWSTSAMGKLFF. The CDR3 DNA reads TGTGCCTGGAGTACTAGCGCCATGGGCAAACTGTTTTTT.

The table lists this clone with a count of one. This sequence joins TRBV2 and TRBJ1-1; D gene ambiguous. Trimming cost V 7 bases and J 4 bases, with 16 bases left between them. CDR3 size: 14 residues. Per germline, CDR1 SNHLY and CDR2 FYNNEI. CDR3 DNA: TGTGCCAGCACCGAAAGGCAACGGGGCACTGAAGCTTTCTTT. Protein: CASTERQRGTEAFF.

V and J are TRBV27 and TRBJ2-7; 7 positions agree with TRBD1. Germline V gives CDR1 MNHEY, CDR2 SMNVEV (reference sequence). Germline trimming cut 2 bases from V and 6 bases from J; bases unmatched to any gene: 4. The CDR3 contains 13 residues. CDR3 region: CASSLDRVSEQYF. CDR3 nucleotides: TGTGCCAGCAGTTTAGACAGGGTCTCCGAGCAGTACTTC.

This chain links TRBV5-6 with TRBJ2-5; possibly TRBD2 for D (6 bases). This CDR3 is built from 14 residues. Trimming pared 0 bases from V and 5 bases from J, leaving 11 bases between. In germline, CDR1 is SGHDT, CDR2 YYEEEE. The CDR3 nucleotides are TGTGCCAGCAGCTTGGTTGCGGGGCGGGAGACCCAGTACTTC. Translated: CASSLVAGRETQYF.